These T cell receptor beta chains were read from a single sample in a study of CXCR3-negative and CXCR3-positive naive CD8 T cells. TCRdb reprocessed the 5' RACE reads, keeping one entry per CDR3 protein, no DNA. The table lists 65,000 to 85,000 distinct CDR3 sequences. Material for sequencing was naive CXCR3- CD8+ T cells from blood. Receptors were obtained from a human donor in good health. Some clones in this sample may be carry-over from other donors' samples. Both conserved end residues are part of each CDR3.

V	length	J	CDR3
TRBV20-1	13	TRBJ1-3	CSASLRAGNTIYF
TRBV29-1	12	TRBJ2-1	CSVYDREDEQFF
TRBV12-3/TRBV12-4	13	TRBJ1-1	CASSWDRNTEAFF
TRBV12-3/TRBV12-4	14	TRBJ2-3	CASSLVGPPDTQYF
TRBV20-1	16	TRBJ1-5	CSARETGNWINQPQHF
TRBV7-9	14	TRBJ1-1	CASSDTGGDTEAFF
TRBV14	11	TRBJ2-7	CASSEAHEQYF
TRBV12-2	15	TRBJ2-7	CASRLTRGIFNEQYF
TRBV19	12	TRBJ2-1	CASGHQGNEQFF
TRBV27	12	TRBJ2-7	CASSQQYGEQYF
TRBV12-3/TRBV12-4	14	TRBJ2-5	CASSPRGQTETQYF
TRBV28	14	TRBJ1-1	CASSFNRGFTEAFF
TRBV5-5	15	TRBJ2-5	CASSFGTGYQETQYF
TRBV5-1	12	TRBJ2-1	CASSLTDNEQFF
TRBV4-3	15	TRBJ2-7	CASSRDIATSYEQYF
TRBV7-2	17	TRBJ2-7	CASSWGEEGGATYEQYF
TRBV9	17	TRBJ2-1	CASSVVAPTGSYNEQFF
TRBV29-1	13	TRBJ2-1	CSINSLLVNEQFF
TRBV12-3/TRBV12-4	14	TRBJ2-7	CASSLRGGSYEQYF
TRBV12-3/TRBV12-4	13	TRBJ2-1	CASSSLGTDWQFF
TRBV5-6	16	TRBJ2-1	CASSAGNSKSQGEQFF
TRBV12-3/TRBV12-4	17	TRBJ1-2	CASLGHFSAVGENGYTF
TRBV13	12	TRBJ2-5	CASSLERETQYF
TRBV5-1	15	TRBJ2-4	CASSPAWTDENIQYF
TRBV7-6	14	TRBJ2-7	CASSLHDRNYEQYF
TRBV20-1	18	TRBJ2-5	CSARGGNRAQGPQETQYF
TRBV29-1	13	TRBJ2-3	CSVVAQITDTQYF